This T cell receptor beta chain was identified during a study of regulatory T cells in long-lasting Graves disease (dated by TCRdb to about 2021). Study-wide context: Persistent Graves' disease was defined as antithyroid drug treatment for over 5 years with persistently positive TSH receptor autoantibodies. Peripheral blood TCR sequencing and RNA sequencing compared persistent Graves' disease patients with newly diagnosed Graves' disease patients. Persistent Graves' disease patients in the clinical cohort had taken antithyroid drugs for roughly 10 years on average. The study was conducted in China and was registered as a clinical trial. A total of around 35 samples underwent TCR sequencing: some 13 from persistent and about 20 from newly diagnosed Graves' disease patients.

Paper-wide results and their limitations: Preferential use of TRBV28, TRBJ1-2 and TRBJ2-5 was observed in persistent disease, whereas TRBV20-1 and TRBJ2-1 were favored in newly diagnosed disease. A larger number of public clonotypes was shared among persistent patients (fewer than 3,000) than among newly diagnosed patients (roughly 980). Only the TCR beta chain was sequenced and analyzed. Only peripheral blood was studied, because thyroid tissue, the primary lesion, was inaccessible. Persistent Graves' disease patients showed lower TCR Shannon entropy and fewer highly expanded clones than newly diagnosed patients, suggesting clonal expansion. The authors acknowledged the small sample size as a limitation that may reduce accuracy.

A word on this clonotype: Its binding antigen is unknown. A read error may account for a junction end that differs from germline.

To prepare the library, multiplex PCR was applied. The run used an Illumina HiSeq 4000. To build TCR beta libraries, CDR3 regions were amplified by Arm-PCR using iRepertoire HTBI primers. Gel purification was performed on PCR products prior to sequencing. In the paper's pipeline: Across samples, about 64 TRBV and approximately 15 TRBJ segments were identified and used for gene usage analysis of CDR3 amino acid clonotypes. COPE and FqMerger were used to merge the filtered high-quality paired reads into contigs. BLAST was used to align contigs to the IMGT TRBV, TRBD and TRBJ reference genes, and CDR3 was defined following IMGT. Any clonotype with a frequency above 0.1% was counted as a highly expanded clone. Shannon entropy was used to measure repertoire diversity, and the Gini coefficient was used to measure V-J evenness. Public clonotypes were defined as clonotypes shared by more than one individual. TCRdb ran its own pipeline on the public reads, namely fastp trimming at Q25 and MiXCR clone calling, and kept in-frame beta chains. Here each entry gathers all rows of one CDR3 protein and keeps the most common genes and DNA. The V and J calls here are based on TCRdb, not the publication. Counted in this sample were some 440,000 distinct CDR3 sequences; less than 25% of them appeared once. The ten largest account for about 8.3% of the sample.

Spanning cysteine to phenylalanine, the CDR3 consists of 14 amino acids. The read is trimmed to its CDR3 DNA, 42 bases read in frame from base 1. Looking up the germline V gene yields CDR1 MNHGY and CDR2 SVAAGI. The sample's time point, from its label and the paper: persistent/refractory GD, antithyroid drugs over 5 years with positive TRAb. RNA was extracted from PBMCs in TRIzol for both TCR sequencing and RNA sequencing. The diagnosis of Graves' disease was made according to American Thyroid Association guidelines. Patients were recruited from an endocrinology department in Xi'an, China. From each patient, about 9 milliliters of peripheral blood was collected into an EDTA anticoagulant tube. Ficoll Paque Plus density gradient separation was used to isolate PBMCs, and no further T cell sorting was done. RNA quality was checked with an Agilent 2100 Bioanalyzer and agarose gel, and concentration with a NanoDrop 2000.

The receptor chain draws on TRBV6-9 and TRBJ2-2; 6 matching bases give a weak D call of TRBD1. The input for sequencing was peripheral blood mononuclear cells (PBMCs), taken when the disease was refractory, from a patient treated with antithyroid drugs. The TCR originated in a female donor with Graves disease. In nucleotide form, the sequence is TGTGCCAGCAGTTGGGGACACAACACCGAGGAGCTGTTTTTT. Its translation reads: CASSWGHNTEELFF.